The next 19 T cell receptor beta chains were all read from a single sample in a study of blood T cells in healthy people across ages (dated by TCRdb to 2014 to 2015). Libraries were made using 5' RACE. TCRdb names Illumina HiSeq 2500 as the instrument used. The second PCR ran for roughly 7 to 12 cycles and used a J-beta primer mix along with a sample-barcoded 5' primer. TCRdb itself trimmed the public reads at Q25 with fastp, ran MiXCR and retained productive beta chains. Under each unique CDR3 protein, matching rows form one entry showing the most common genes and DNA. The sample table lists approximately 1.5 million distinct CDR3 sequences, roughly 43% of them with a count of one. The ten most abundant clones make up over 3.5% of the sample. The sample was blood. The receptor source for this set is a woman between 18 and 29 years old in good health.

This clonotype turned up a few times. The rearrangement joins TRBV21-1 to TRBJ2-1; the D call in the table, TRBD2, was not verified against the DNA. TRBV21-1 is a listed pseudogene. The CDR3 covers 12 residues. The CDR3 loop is CASSNTRTSEFF. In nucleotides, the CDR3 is TGTGCCAGCAGCAACACTAGGACGTCCGAGTTCTTC.

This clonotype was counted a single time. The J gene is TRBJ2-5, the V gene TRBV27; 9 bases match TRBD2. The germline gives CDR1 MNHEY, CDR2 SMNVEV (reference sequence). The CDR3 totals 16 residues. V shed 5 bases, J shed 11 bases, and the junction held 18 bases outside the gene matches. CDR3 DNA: TGTGCCAGCAGTCCCCTCGGGCCTAGCGGGAACAATGAGCAGTACTTC. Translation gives CASSPLGPSGNNEQYF.

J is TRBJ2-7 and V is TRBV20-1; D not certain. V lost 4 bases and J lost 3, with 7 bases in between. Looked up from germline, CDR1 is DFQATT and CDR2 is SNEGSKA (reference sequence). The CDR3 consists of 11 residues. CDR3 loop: CSAIMDYEQYF. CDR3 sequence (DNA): TGCAGTGCTATTATGGACTACGAGCAGTACTTC.

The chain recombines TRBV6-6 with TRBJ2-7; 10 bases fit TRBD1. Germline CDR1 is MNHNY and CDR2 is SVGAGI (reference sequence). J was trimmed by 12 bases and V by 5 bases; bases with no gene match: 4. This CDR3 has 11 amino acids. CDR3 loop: CASSAGTGVYF. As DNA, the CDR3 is TGTGCCAGCAGTGCCGGGACAGGGGTGTACTTC.

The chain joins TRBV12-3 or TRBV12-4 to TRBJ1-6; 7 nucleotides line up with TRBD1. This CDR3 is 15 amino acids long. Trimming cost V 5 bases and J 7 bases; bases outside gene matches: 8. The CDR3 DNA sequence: TGTGCCAGCAGTCCTCCGGGGACAGCGAATTCACCCCTCCACTTT. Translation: CASSPPGTANSPLHF.

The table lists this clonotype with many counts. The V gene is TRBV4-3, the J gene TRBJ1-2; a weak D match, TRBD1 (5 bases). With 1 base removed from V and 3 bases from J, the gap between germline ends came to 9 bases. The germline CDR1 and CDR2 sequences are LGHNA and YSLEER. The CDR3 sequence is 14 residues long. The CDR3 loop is CASSQGTGDYGYTF. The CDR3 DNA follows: TGCGCCAGCAGCCAAGGAACAGGCGACTATGGCTACACCTTC.

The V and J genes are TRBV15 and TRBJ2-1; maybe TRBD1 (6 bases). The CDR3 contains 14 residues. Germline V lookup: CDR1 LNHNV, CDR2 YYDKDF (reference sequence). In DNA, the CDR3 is TGTGCACAGACAAGGGACAATAGTCGCAATGAGCAGTTCTTC. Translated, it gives CAQTRDNSRNEQFF.

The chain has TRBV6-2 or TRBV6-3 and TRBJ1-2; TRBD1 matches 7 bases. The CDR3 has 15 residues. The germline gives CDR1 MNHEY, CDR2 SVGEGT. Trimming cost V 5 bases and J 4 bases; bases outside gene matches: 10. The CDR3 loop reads CASSPVGQRTYGYTF. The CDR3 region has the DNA TGTGCCAGCAGTCCGGTGGGACAGAGAACCTATGGCTACACCTTC.

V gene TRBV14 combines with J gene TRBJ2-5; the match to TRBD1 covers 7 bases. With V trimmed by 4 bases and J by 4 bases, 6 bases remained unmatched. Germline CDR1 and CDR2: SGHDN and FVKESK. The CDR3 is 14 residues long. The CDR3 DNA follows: TGTGCCAGCAGCCCCCTCAGGACAGGAGAGACCCAGTACTTC. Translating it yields CASSPLRTGETQYF.

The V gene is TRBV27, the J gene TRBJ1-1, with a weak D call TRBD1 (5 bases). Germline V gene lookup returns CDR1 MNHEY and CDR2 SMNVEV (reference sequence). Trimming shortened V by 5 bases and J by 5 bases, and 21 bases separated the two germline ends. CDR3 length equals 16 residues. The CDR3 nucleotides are TGTGCCAGCAGTCCTCTTCTGGGGGATGGATATACTGAAGCTTTCTTT. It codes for CASSPLLGDGYTEAFF.

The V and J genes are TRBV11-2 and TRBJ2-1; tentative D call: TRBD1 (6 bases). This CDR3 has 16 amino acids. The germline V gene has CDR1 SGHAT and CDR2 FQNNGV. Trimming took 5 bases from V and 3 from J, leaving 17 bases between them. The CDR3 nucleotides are TGTGCCAGCAGCCCGAGGGGGATGGACCTCTACAATGAGCAGTTCTTC. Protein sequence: CASSPRGMDLYNEQFF.

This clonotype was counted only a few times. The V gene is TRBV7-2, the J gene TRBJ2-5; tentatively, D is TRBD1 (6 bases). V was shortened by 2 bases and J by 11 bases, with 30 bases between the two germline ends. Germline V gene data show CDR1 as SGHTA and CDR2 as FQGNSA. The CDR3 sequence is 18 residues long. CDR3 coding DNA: TGTGCCAGCAGCTTACGGAAGCCCACAGGGAGTGTCTACAATGAGCAGTACTTC. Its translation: CASSLRKPTGSVYNEQYF.

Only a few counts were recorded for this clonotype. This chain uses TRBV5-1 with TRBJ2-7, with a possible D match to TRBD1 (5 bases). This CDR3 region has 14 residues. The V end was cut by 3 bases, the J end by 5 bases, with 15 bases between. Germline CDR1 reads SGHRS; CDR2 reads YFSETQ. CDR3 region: CASSWTTGSHEQYF. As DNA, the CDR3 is TGCGCCAGCAGCTGGACAACAGGTTCCCACGAGCAGTACTTC. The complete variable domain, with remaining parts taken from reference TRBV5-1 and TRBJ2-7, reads KAGVTQTPRYLIKTRGQQVTLSCSPISGHRSVSWYQQTPGQGLQFLFEYFSETQRNKGNFPGRFSGRQFSNSRSEMNVSTLELGDSALYLCASSWTTGSHEQYFGPGTRLTVT.

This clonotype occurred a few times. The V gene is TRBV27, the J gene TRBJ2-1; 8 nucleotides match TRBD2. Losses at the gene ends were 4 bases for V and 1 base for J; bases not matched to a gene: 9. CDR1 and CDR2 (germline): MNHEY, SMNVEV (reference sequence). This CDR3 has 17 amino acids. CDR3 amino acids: CASSSLLLAESYNEQFF. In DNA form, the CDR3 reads TGTGCCAGCAGTTCCCTCCTACTAGCGGAGTCCTACAATGAGCAGTTCTTC.

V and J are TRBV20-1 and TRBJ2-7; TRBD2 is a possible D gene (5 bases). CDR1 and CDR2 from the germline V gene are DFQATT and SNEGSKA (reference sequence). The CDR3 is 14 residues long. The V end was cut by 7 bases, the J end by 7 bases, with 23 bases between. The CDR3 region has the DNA TGCAGTGTGCCCCGGGAAAACTCCTACAATGAGCAGTACTTC. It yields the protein CSVPRENSYNEQYF.

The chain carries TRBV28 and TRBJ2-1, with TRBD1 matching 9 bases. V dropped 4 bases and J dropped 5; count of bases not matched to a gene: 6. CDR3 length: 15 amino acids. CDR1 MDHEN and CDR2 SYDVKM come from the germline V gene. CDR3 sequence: CASSSWRDRDNEQFF. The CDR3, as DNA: TGTGCCAGCAGTTCCTGGCGGGACAGGGACAATGAGCAGTTCTTC. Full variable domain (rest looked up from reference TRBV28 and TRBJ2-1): DVKVTQSSRYLVKRTGEKVFLECVQDMDHENMFWYRQDPGLGLRLIYFSYDVKMKEKGDIPEGYSVSREKKERFSLILESASTNQTSMYLCASSSWRDRDNEQFFGPGTRLTVL.

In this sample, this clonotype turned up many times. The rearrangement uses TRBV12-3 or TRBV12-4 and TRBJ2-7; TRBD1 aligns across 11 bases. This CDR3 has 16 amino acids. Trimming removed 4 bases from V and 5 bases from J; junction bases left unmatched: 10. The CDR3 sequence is CASSYGDRGIKNEQYF. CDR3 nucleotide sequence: TGTGCCAGCAGTTACGGGGACAGGGGGATAAAGAACGAGCAGTACTTC.

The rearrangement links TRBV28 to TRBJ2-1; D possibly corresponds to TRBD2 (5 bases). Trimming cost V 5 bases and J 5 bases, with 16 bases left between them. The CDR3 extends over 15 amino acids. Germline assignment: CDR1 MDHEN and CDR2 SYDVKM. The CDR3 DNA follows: TGTGCCAGCAGTCCAGTACTAGTGGCTGACAATGAGCAGTTCTTC. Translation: CASSPVLVADNEQFF. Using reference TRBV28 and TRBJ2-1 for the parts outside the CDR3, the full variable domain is DVKVTQSSRYLVKRTGEKVFLECVQDMDHENMFWYRQDPGLGLRLIYFSYDVKMKEKGDIPEGYSVSREKKERFSLILESASTNQTSMYLCASSPVLVADNEQFFGPGTRLTVL.

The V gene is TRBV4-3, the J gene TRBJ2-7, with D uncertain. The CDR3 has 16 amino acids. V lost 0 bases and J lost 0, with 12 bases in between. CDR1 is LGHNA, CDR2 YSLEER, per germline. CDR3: CASSQDIRVSSYEQYF. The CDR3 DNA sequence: TGCGCCAGCAGCCAAGATATACGGGTGAGCTCCTACGAGCAGTACTTC.